This T cell receptor (beta chain) was documented in a study of blood T cell repertoires in COVID-19. Libraries were prepared by immunoSEQ multiplex PCR; TCRdb keeps only in-frame clonotypes and omits some of them. The sample gives about 78,000 clones, nearly 90% of which show up once; 2.5% to 3% is in the top ten. The V gene end was trimmed by 2 bases and the J gene end by 6 bases; junction bases not matched to a gene: 7. This CDR3 spans 16 amino acids. Sequencing used peripheral blood. The chain uses TRBV23-1 and TRBJ1-4, with 9 bases fitting TRBD1. TRBV23-1 is flagged as an ORF with uncertain function. This clonotype originated in a man aged 70 or older with active or convalescent COVID-19. The CDR3 sequence: CASSQPGTGWDEKLFF. The CDR3 coding sequence is TGCGCCAGCAGTCAACCCGGGACAGGGTGGGATGAAAAACTGTTTTTT.